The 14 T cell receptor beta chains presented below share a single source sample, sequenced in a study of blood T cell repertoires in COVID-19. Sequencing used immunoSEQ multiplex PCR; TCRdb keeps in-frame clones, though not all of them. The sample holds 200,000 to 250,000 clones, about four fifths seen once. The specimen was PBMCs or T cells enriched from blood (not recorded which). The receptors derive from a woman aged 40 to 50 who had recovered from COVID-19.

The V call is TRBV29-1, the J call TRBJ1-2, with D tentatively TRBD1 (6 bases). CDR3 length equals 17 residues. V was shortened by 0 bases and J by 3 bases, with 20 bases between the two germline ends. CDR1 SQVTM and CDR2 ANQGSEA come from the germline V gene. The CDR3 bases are TGCAGCGTTGAAGATCCGTATAGGTCAGGGGTTGACTATGGCTACACCTTC. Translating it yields CSVEDPYRSGVDYGYTF. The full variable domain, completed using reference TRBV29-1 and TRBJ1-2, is SAVISQKPSRDICQRGTSLTIQCQVDSQVTMMFWYRQQPGQSLTLIATANQGSEATYESGFVIDKFPISRPNLTFSTLTVSNMSPEDSSIYLCSVEDPYRSGVDYGYTFGSGTRLTVV.

In nucleotides, the CDR3 is TGTGCCAGCAGCTCCCTCGGCGGGGAAGAGACCCAGTACTTC. Translation: CASSSLGGEETQYF. The chain joins TRBV5-4 to TRBJ2-5, with D possibly being TRBD2 (6 bases). V was trimmed by 3 bases and J by 3 bases, leaving 12 bases between them. The CDR3 sequence is 14 residues long. The germline V gene has CDR1 SGHNT and CDR2 YYREEE (reference sequence).

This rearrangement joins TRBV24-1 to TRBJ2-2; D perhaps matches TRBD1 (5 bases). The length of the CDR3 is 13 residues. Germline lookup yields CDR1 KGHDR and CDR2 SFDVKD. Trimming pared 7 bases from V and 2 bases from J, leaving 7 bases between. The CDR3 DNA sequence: TGTGCCACCAGGCAGGGAAACACCGGGGAGCTGTTTTTT. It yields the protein CATRQGNTGELFF.

This chain's CDR3 is CASSATGSSEAFF. CDR3 sequence (DNA): TGTGCCAGCAGCGCGACAGGGTCCAGTGAAGCTTTCTTT. This chain uses TRBV9 with TRBJ1-1, with TRBD1 matching 7 bases. Trimming at V came to 3 bases and at J to 7 bases, leaving 6 bases not matched to a gene. The CDR3 consists of 13 residues. Germline assignment: CDR1 SGDLS and CDR2 YYNGEE.

In DNA, the CDR3 is TGTGCCACCAGCAGAGAGCGGGAGGGCCCAGATACGCAGTATTTT. Its translation is CATSREREGPDTQYF. The chain recombines TRBV15 with TRBJ2-3; 9 bases are shared with TRBD2. The CDR3 covers 15 residues. J was trimmed by 4 bases and V by 0 bases; bases with no gene match: 2. Germline CDR1 is LNHNV and CDR2 is YYDKDF (reference sequence).

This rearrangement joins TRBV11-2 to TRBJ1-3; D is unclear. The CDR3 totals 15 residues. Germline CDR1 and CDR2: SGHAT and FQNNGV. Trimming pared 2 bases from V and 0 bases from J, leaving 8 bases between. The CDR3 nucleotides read TGTGCCAGCAGCTTATATGGCAACTCTGGAAACACCATATATTTT. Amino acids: CASSLYGNSGNTIYF.

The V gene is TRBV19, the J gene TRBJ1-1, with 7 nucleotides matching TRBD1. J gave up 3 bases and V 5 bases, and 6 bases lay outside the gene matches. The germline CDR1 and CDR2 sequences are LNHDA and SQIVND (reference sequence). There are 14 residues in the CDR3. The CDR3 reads CASSETGWDTEAFF. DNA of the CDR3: TGTGCCAGTAGTGAGACAGGGTGGGACACTGAAGCTTTCTTT.

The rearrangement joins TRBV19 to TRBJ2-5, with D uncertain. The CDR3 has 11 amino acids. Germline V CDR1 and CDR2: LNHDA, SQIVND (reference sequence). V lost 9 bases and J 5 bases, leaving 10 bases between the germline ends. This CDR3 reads CASGVAETQYF. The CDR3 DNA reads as TGTGCCAGCGGAGTTGCCGAGACCCAGTACTTC.

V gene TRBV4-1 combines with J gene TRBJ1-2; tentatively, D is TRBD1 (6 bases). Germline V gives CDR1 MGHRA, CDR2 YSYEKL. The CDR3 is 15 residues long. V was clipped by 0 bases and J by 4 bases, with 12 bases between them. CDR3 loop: CASSQDRGQSYGYTF. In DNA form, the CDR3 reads TGCGCCAGCAGCCAAGATAGAGGACAGTCCTATGGCTACACCTTC.

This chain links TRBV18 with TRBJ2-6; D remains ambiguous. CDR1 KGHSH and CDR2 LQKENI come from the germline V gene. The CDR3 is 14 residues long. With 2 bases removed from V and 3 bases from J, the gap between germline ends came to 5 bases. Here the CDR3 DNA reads TGTGCCAGCTCACCAGGGCTTGGGGCCAACGTCCTGACTTTC. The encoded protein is CASSPGLGANVLTF.

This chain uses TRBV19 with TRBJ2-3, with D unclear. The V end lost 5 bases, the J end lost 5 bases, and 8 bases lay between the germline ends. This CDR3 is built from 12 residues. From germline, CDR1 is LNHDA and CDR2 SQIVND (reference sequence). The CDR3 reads CASSARGDTQYF. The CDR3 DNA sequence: TGTGCCAGTAGTGCCCGCGGAGATACGCAGTATTTT.

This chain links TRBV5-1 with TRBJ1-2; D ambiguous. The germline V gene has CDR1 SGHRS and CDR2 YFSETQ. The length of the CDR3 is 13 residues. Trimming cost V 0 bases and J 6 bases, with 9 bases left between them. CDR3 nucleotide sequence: TGCGCCAGCAGCTTGGGGGAAGCGGATGGCTACACCTTC. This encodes CASSLGEADGYTF.

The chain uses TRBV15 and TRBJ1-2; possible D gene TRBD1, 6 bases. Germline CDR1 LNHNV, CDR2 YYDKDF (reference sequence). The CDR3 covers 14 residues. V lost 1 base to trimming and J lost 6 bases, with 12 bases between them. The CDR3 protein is CATSRGGGSDGYTF. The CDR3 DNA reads TGTGCCACCAGCAGAGGAGGGGGATCTGATGGCTACACCTTC.

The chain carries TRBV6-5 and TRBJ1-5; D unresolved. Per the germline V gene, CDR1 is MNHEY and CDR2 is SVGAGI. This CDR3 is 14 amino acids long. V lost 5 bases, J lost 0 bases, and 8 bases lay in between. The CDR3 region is CASSRLDSNQPQHF. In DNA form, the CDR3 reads TGTGCCAGCAGTCGTTTAGATAGCAATCAGCCCCAGCATTTT.